The 13 T cell receptor beta chains reported below all come from one sample, sequenced in a study of CD8 T cells in Susac syndrome. About 0.5 to 1 ug RNA was reverse transcribed with random hexamers. MiXCR was run by TCRdb on the immunoSEQ multiplex PCR reads, yielding one entry per CDR3 protein. The table records about 90,000 distinct CDR3 sequences, approximately 95% of them present only once. The sequencing input was CD8+ T cells from PBMCs. The source of these receptors is a human donor in good health.

The chain links TRBV9 to TRBJ1-1, with D tentatively TRBD1 (5 bases). V was clipped by 6 bases and J by 1 base, with 10 bases between them. Germline CDR1 and CDR2: SGDLS and YYNGEE. The CDR3 spans 13 residues. This CDR3 is CASTMGGNTEAFF. The CDR3 nucleotides read TGTGCCAGCACCATGGGGGGGAACACTGAAGCTTTCTTT.

As concerns this clonotype: A clone one base away is much larger, so this may be a read error. The rearrangement uses TRBV6-5 and TRBJ2-7; D remains ambiguous. V lost 6 bases to trimming and J lost 3 bases, with 6 bases between them. The germline V gene has CDR1 MNHEY and CDR2 SVGAGI. The length of the CDR3 is 11 residues. The CDR3 loop is CASRLGYEQYF. The DNA for the CDR3 is TGTGCCAGCAGGTTGGGCTACGAGCAGTACTTC.

The J gene is TRBJ1-2, the V gene TRBV7-8, with 10 bases lining up with TRBD1. Per germline, CDR1 SGHVS and CDR2 FQNEAQ. Trimming cost V 1 base and J 8 bases; bases outside gene matches: 4. The CDR3 is made up of 14 amino acids. The CDR3 here is CASSLGGTGEGYTF. DNA for the CDR3: TGTGCCAGCAGCTTAGGGGGGACAGGGGAAGGCTACACCTTC.

V gene TRBV5-4 combines with J gene TRBJ1-2, with D perhaps matching TRBD1 (6 bases). CDR3 length: 12 amino acids. The V gene's germline CDR1 is SGHNT and CDR2 YYREEE (reference sequence). V was clipped by 10 bases and J by 5 bases, with 15 bases between them. The CDR3 reads CAVRGEGYGYTF. The CDR3 nucleotides read TGTGCCGTCAGGGGTGAAGGGTATGGCTACACCTTC.

V is TRBV14 and J is TRBJ2-7; D not certain. CDR1 and CDR2 (germline): SGHDN, FVKESK. There are 16 residues in the CDR3. Deletions cut 0 bases from V and 2 bases from J, with 14 bases between. CDR3 bases: TGTGCCAGCAGCCAAGATTTTGGGCTCCTGCCCTACGAGCAGTACTTC. Amino acids: CASSQDFGLLPYEQYF.

CDR3 DNA sequence: TGTGCCAGCAGCCCCGGGGACAGGGCATTCACCTACGAGCAGTACTTC. Its protein is CASSPGDRAFTYEQYF. The rearrangement links TRBV5-4 to TRBJ2-7, with 9 bases that match TRBD1. Germline CDR1 reads SGHNT; CDR2 reads YYREEE (reference sequence). The ends lost 4 bases at V and 2 bases at J; junction bases unmatched: 10. This CDR3 is 16 amino acids long. The entire variable domain, with the rest obtained from reference TRBV5-4 and TRBJ2-7, is as follows: ETGVTQSPTHLIKTRGQQVTLRCSSQSGHNTVSWYQQALGQGPQFIFQYYREEENGRGNFPPRFSGLQFPNYSSELNVNALELDDSALYLCASSPGDRAFTYEQYFGPGTRLTVT.

J is TRBJ2-3 and V is TRBV2; TRBD2 matches 8 bases. Germline loops: CDR1 SNHLY, CDR2 FYNNEI. V shed 4 bases, J shed 7 bases, and the junction held 10 bases outside the gene matches. The CDR3 runs 15 residues. The CDR3 is CASSGTQRGWNTQYF. The CDR3 DNA sequence: TGTGCCAGCAGTGGTACCCAGCGGGGGTGGAATACGCAGTATTTT.

The sample holds one count of this clonotype. The genes are TRBV20-1 and TRBJ2-1; 10 bases map to TRBD2. Trimming at V came to 0 bases and at J to 6 bases, leaving 5 bases not matched to a gene. CDR3 length: 15 residues. Germline loops: CDR1 DFQATT, CDR2 SNEGSKA (reference sequence). CDR3 sequence (DNA): TGCAGTGCTAGAGATGTCCTAGCGGGGGTCAATGAGCAGTTCTTC. Translated, it gives CSARDVLAGVNEQFF.

V is TRBV6-2 or TRBV6-3 and J is TRBJ1-1; D unclear. Germline CDR1 and CDR2: MNHEY and SVGEGT. The CDR3 has 15 residues. Between the trimmed V and J ends, which lost 2 bases and 2 bases, there was a span of 12 bases. DNA for the CDR3: TGTGCCAGCAGTTACACCGGGATTGGTAACACTGAAGCTTTCTTT. Its protein is CASSYTGIGNTEAFF.

The J gene is TRBJ1-1, the V gene TRBV11-2; D uncertain. CDR1 is SGHAT and CDR2 is FQNNGV in the germline V gene. V lost 1 base to trimming and J lost 4 bases, with 7 bases between them. The length of the CDR3 is 13 residues. The CDR3 reads CASSLGYTTEAFF. CDR3 nucleotide sequence: TGTGCCAGCAGCTTAGGTTATACCACTGAAGCTTTCTTT.

The chain combines TRBV9 with TRBJ2-7; D remains ambiguous. The germline V gene has CDR1 SGDLS and CDR2 YYNGEE. Trimming stripped 8 bases from V and 5 bases from J, with 5 bases between. This CDR3 is 9 amino acids long. The CDR3 coding sequence is TGTGCCAGTGGGGACGAGCAGTACTTC. It encodes CASGDEQYF.

The genes are TRBV29-1 and TRBJ1-2; 9 bases align to TRBD1. CDR1 is SQVTM and CDR2 is ANQGSEA in the germline V gene. J was trimmed by 0 bases and V by 7 bases; bases with no gene match: 12. The CDR3 length is 16 residues. CDR3 sequence: CSAASQGAGANYGYTF. In nucleotides, the CDR3 is TGCAGCGCTGCATCACAGGGGGCCGGGGCTAACTATGGCTACACCTTC.

The chain links TRBV13 to TRBJ1-2; 7 bases fit TRBD1. There are 15 residues in the CDR3. V was clipped by 8 bases and J by 5 bases; unmatched bases: 14. Germline V gene lookup returns CDR1 PRHDT and CDR2 FYEKMQ (reference sequence). CDR3 nucleotide sequence: TGTGCCAGCCCCTATCCCGAGGCAGGGGGTTATGGCTACACCTTC. This gives the protein CASPYPEAGGYGYTF.